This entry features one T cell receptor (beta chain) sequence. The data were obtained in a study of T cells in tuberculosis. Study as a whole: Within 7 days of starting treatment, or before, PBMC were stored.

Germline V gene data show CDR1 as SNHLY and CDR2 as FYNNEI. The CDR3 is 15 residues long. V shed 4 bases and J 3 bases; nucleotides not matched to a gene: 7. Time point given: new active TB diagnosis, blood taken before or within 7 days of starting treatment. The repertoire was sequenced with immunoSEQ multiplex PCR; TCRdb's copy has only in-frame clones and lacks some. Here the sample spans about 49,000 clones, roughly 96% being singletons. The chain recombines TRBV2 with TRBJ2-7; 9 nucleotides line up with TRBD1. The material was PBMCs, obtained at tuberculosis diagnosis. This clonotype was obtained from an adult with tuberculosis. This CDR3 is CASSGRDRVIYEQYF. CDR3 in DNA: TGTGCCAGCAGTGGCCGGGACAGGGTCATCTACGAGCAGTACTTC.